The entry below gives a single T cell receptor (beta chain) sequence along with its context. The antigen remains undetermined. V lost 3 bases, J lost 3 bases, and 10 bases lay in between. The CDR3 is made up of 14 amino acids. CDR1 is SNHLY and CDR2 is FYNNEI in the germline V gene. This sample is drawn from a study of blood T cells in healthy people across ages. Whole-study results and caveats: Unsorted PBMCs blocked a conclusive comparison of naive and antigen-experienced cells. Naive CD4+ cell counts and diversity both ran higher in long-lived than in aged donors. A strong correlation was found between TCR beta diversity and the percentage of naive T cells.

A sample-barcoded 5' primer and a J-beta primer mix were used in a second PCR of about 7 to 12 cycles. MiXCR was run by TCRdb on the 5' RACE reads, yielding one entry per CDR3 protein. The sample lists fewer than 1,000,000 distinct CDR3 sequences; about half were seen once. Sequenced material: blood. The sequence derives from a man older than 75 in good health. The chain links TRBV2 to TRBJ2-3; D remains ambiguous. As DNA, the CDR3 is TGTGCCAGCAGTGATCGGACCCGGACAGATACGCAGTATTTT. The encoded protein is CASSDRTRTDTQYF. Complete variable domain (other parts from reference TRBV2 and TRBJ2-3): EPEVTQTPSHQVTQMGQEVILRCVPISNHLYFYWYRQILGQKVEFLVSFYNNEISEKSEIFDDQFSVERPDGSNFTLKIRSTKLEDSAMYFCASSDRTRTDTQYFGPGTRLTVL.